This paragraph covers one T cell receptor beta chain sequence. What it binds is unknown. Full-length variable regions came from constant-region reverse primers plus semi-nested Nested Universal Primer A PCR. TCRdb passed the 5' RACE reads through MiXCR, listing each CDR3 protein once. The table records roughly 69,000 distinct CDR3 sequences, around a fifth of them present only once. Findings of the study overall: The larger-cohort validation was restricted to a single TCR beta V-J rearrangement rather than whole repertoires. In terms of TCR gene usage, tumor memory CD4+ T cells clustered together with blood and lymph node memory CD4+ cells, as well as with lymph node naive CD4+ cells.

Trimming took 4 bases from V and 6 from J, leaving 14 bases between them. The V gene's germline CDR1 is SGHRS and CDR2 YFSETQ. CDR3 length: 14 amino acids. The V gene is TRBV5-1, the J gene TRBJ1-5, with D possibly being TRBD1 (5 bases). This TCR was sampled from a female donor with breast cancer. Sample: memory CD4+ T cells sorted from a lymph node. Described subset: memory CD4+ T cells, CD4+CD45RO+CD25-. This CDR3 reads CASSLGEGGQPQHF. CDR3 in DNA: TGCGCCAGCAGCCTGGGGGAGGGAGGTCAGCCCCAGCATTTT.